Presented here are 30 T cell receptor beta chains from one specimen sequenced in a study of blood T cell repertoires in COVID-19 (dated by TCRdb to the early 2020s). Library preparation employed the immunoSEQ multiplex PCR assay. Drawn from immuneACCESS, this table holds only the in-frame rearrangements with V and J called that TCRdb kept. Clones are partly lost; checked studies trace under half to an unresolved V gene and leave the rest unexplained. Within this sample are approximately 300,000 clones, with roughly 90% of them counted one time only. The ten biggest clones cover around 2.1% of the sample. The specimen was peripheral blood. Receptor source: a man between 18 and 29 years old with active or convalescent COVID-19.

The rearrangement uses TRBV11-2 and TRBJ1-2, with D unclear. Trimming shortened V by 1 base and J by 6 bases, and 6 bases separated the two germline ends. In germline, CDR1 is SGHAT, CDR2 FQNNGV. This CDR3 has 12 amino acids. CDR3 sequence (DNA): TGTGCCAGCAGCTTAGGCGGGGATGGCTACACCTTC. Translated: CASSLGGDGYTF. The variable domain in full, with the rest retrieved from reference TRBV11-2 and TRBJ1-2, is EAGVAQSPRYKIIEKRQSVAFWCNPISGHATLYWYQQILGQGPKLLIQFQNNGVVDDSQLPKDRFSAERLKGVDSTLKIQPAKLEDSAVYLCASSLGGDGYTFGSGTRLTVV.

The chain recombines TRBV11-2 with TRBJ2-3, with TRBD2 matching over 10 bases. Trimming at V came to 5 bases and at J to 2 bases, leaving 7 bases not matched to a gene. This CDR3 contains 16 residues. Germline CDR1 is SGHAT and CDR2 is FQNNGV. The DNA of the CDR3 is TGTGCCAGCAGCCCACTAGCGGGAAGCTTCACAGATACGCAGTATTTT. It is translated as CASSPLAGSFTDTQYF. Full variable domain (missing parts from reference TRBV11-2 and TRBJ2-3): EAGVAQSPRYKIIEKRQSVAFWCNPISGHATLYWYQQILGQGPKLLIQFQNNGVVDDSQLPKDRFSAERLKGVDSTLKIQPAKLEDSAVYLCASSPLAGSFTDTQYFGPGTRLTVL.

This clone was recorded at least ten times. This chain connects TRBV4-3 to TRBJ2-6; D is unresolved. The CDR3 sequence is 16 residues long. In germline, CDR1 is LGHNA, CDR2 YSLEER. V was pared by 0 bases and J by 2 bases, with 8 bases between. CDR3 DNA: TGCGCCAGCAGCCAAGATTCCGCGGCTGGGGCCAACGTCCTGACTTTC. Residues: CASSQDSAAGANVLTF.

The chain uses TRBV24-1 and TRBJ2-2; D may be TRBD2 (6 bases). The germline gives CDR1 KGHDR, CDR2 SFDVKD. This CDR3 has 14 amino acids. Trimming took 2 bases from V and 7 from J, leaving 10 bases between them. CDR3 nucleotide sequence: TGTGCCACCAGTGATTGGAGGGGAGGCGGGGAGCTGTTTTTT. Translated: CATSDWRGGGELFF.

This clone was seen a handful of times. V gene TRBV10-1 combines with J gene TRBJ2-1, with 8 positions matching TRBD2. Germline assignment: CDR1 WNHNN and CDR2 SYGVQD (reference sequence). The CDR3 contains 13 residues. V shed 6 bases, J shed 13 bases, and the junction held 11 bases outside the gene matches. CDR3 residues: CASSDTPAGAQFF. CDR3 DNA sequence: TGCGCCAGCAGCGATACCCCAGCGGGGGCCCAGTTCTTC.

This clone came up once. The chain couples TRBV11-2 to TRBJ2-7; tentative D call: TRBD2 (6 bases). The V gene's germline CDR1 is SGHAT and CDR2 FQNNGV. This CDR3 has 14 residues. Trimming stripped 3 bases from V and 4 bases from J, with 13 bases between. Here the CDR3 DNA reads TGTGCCAGCAGCTTGGGGCTAGCGCAATACGAGCAGTACTTC. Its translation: CASSLGLAQYEQYF.

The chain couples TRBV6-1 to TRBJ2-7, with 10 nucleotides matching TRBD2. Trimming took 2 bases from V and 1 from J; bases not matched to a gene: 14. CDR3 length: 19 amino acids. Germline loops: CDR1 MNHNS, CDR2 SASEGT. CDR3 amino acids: CASSERGGGWTSGSYEQYF. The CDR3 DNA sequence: TGTGCCAGCAGTGAAAGGGGAGGGGGTTGGACTAGCGGTTCCTACGAGCAGTACTTC.

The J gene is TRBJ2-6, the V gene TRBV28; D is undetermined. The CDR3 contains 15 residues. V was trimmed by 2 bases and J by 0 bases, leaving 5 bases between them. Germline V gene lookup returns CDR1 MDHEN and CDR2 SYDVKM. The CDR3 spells CASSLGHSGANVLTF. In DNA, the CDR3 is TGTGCCAGCAGTTTAGGCCACTCTGGGGCCAACGTCCTGACTTTC.

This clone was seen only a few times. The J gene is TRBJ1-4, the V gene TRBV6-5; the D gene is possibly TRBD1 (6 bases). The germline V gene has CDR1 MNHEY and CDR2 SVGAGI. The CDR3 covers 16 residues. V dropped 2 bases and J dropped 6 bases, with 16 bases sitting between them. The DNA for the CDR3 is TGTGCCAGCAGTTACCCTAGACAGGACGGTGATGAAAAACTGTTTTTT. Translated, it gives CASSYPRQDGDEKLFF.

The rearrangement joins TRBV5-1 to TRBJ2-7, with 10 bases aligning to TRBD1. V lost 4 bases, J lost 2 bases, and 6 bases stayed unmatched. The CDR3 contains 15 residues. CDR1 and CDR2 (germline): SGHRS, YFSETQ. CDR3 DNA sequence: TGCGCCAGCAGCCCATGGACAGGGGGAGCCTACGAGCAGTACTTC. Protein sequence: CASSPWTGGAYEQYF.

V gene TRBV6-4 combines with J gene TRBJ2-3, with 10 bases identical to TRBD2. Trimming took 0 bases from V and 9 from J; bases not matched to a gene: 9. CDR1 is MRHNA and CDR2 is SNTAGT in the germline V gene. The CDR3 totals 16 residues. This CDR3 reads CASSDSASGSSGTQYF. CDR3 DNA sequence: TGTGCCAGCAGTGACTCGGCTAGCGGGAGTAGTGGGACGCAGTATTTT.

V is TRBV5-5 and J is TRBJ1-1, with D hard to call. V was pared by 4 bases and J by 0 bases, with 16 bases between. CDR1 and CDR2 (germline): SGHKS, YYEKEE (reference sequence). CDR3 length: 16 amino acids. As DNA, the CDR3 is TGTGCCAGCAGCCGTTCAAAGACGGGGATGAACACTGAAGCTTTCTTT. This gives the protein CASSRSKTGMNTEAFF.

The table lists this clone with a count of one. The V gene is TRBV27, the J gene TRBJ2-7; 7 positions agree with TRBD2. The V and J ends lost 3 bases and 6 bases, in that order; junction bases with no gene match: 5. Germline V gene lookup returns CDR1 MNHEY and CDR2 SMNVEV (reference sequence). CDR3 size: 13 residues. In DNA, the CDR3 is TGTGCCAGCAGTTTTTCTGGCGGGGGCGAGCAGTACTTC. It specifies CASSFSGGGEQYF.

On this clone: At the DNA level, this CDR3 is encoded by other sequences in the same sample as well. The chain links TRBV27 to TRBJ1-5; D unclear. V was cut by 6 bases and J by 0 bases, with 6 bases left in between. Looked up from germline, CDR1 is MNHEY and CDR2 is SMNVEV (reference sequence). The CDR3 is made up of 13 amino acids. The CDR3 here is CASSFYSNQPQHF. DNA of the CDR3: TGTGCCAGCAGCTTCTATAGCAATCAGCCCCAGCATTTT.

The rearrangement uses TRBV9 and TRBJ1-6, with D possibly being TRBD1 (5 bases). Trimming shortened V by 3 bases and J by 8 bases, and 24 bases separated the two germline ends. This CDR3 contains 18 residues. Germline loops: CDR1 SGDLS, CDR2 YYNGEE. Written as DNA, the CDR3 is TGTGCCAGCAGCGCGACCCAGGGCGGGATTCCGCGCGATTCACCCCTCCACTTT. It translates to CASSATQGGIPRDSPLHF.

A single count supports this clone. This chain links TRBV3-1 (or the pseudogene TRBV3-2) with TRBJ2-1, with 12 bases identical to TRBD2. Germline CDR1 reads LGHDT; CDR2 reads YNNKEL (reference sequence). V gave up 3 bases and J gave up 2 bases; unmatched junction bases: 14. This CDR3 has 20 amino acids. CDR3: CASSHKGRARLAGAYNEQFF. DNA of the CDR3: TGTGCCAGCAGCCACAAAGGTAGGGCCCGACTAGCGGGGGCCTACAATGAGCAGTTCTTC.

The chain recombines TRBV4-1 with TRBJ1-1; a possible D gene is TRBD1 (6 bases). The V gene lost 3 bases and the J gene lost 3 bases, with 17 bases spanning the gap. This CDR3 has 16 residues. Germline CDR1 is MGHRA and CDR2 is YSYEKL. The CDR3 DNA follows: TGCGCCAGCAGCCATAGAGTGACAGGAGCTTACACTGAAGCTTTCTTT. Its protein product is CASSHRVTGAYTEAFF.

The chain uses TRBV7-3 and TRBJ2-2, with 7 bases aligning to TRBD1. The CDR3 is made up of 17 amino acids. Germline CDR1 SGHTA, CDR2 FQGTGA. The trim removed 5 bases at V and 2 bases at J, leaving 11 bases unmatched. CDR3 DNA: TGTGCCAGCAGCCACCGTGACAGGGTGGATAACACCGGGGAGCTGTTTTTT. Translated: CASSHRDRVDNTGELFF.

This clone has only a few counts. The CDR3 loop reads CASSLFSGGLNTEAFF. CDR3 bases: TGCGCCAGCAGCTTGTTTTCAGGGGGGTTGAACACTGAAGCTTTCTTT. V and J are TRBV5-1 and TRBJ1-1; 7 positions match TRBD1. Germline V gives CDR1 SGHRS, CDR2 YFSETQ. The CDR3 is made up of 16 amino acids. The V segment lost 1 base and the J segment 0 bases; nucleotides outside the gene matches: 6. Based on the CDR3 plus reference TRBV5-1 and TRBJ1-1, the full variable domain is KAGVTQTPRYLIKTRGQQVTLSCSPISGHRSVSWYQQTPGQGLQFLFEYFSETQRNKGNFPGRFSGRQFSNSRSEMNVSTLELGDSALYLCASSLFSGGLNTEAFFGQGTRLTVV.

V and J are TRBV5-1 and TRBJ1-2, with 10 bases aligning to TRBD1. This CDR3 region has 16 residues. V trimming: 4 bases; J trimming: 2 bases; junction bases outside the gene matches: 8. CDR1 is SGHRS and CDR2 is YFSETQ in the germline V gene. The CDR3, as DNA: TGCGCCAGCAGCCGACGGGACAGGGGAACCAACTATGGCTACACCTTC. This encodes CASSRRDRGTNYGYTF.

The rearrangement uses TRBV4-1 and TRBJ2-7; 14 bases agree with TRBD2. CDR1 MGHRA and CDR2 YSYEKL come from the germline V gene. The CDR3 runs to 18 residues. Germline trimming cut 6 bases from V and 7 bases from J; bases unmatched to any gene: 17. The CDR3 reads CASSHDGVFGLAGGEQYF. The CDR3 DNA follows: TGCGCCAGCAGTCATGATGGAGTGTTTGGACTAGCGGGAGGAGAGCAGTACTTC.

CDR3 bases: TGTGCCAGCAGCCTAAAAGCGGGGGCGAGCATGAACACTGAAGCTTTCTTT. Translation: CASSLKAGASMNTEAFF. This chain links TRBV7-8 with TRBJ1-1, with a weak D call TRBD1 (6 bases). Germline CDR1 SGHVS, CDR2 FQNEAQ. The length of the CDR3 is 17 residues. V dropped 5 bases and J dropped 0 bases, with 19 bases sitting between them.

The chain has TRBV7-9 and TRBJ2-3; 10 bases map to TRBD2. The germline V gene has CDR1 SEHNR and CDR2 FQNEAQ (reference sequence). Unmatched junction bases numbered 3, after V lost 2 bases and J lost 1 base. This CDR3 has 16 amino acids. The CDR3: CASSLILAGGTDTQYF. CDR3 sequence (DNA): TGTGCCAGCAGCTTAATTCTAGCGGGAGGCACAGATACGCAGTATTTT.

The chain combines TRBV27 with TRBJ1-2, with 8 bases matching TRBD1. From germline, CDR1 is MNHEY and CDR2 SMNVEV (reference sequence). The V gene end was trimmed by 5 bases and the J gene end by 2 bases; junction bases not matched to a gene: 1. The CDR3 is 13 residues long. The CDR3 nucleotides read TGTGCCAGCAGTCGGGACAGGAACTATGGCTACACCTTC. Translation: CASSRDRNYGYTF.

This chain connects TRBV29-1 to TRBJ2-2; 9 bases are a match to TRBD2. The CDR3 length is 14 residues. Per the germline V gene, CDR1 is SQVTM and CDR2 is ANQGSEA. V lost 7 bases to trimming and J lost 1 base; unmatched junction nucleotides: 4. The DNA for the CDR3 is TGCAGCGCCAGCGGGGGGAAGAACACCGGGGAGCTGTTTTTT. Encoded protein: CSASGGKNTGELFF.

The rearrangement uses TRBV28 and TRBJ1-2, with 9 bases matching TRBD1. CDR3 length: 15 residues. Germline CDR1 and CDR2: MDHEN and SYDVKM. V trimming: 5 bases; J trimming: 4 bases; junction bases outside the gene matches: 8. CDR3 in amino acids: CASSTGDRAAYGYTF. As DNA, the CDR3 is TGTGCCAGCAGTACCGGGGACAGGGCGGCCTATGGCTACACCTTC.

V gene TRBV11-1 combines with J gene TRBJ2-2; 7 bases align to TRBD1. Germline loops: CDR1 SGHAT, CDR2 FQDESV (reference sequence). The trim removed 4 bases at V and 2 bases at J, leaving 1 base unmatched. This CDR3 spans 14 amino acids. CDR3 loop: CASSYRGNTGELFF. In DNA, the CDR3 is TGTGCCAGCAGCTACAGGGGAAACACCGGGGAGCTGTTTTTT.

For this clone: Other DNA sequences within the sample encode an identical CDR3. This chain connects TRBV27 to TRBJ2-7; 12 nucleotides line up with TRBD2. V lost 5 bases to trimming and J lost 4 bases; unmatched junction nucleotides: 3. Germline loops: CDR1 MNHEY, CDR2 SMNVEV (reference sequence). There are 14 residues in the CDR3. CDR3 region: CASSPGTSGYEQYF. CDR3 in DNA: TGTGCCAGCAGTCCCGGGACTAGCGGGTACGAGCAGTACTTC.

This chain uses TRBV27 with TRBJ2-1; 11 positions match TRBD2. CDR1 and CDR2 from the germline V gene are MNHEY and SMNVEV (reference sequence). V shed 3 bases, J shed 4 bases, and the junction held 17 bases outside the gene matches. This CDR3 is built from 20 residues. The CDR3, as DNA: TGTGCCAGCAGTTTCACCGGGACTAGCGGAACTTTTGGGGAGTACAATGAGCAGTTCTTC. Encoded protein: CASSFTGTSGTFGEYNEQFF.

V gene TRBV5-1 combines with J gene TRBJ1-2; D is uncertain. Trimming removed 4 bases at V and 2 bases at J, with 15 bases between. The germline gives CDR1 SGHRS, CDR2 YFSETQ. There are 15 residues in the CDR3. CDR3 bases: TGCGCCAGCAGCCCCGAGGTCATTCCGAACTATGGCTACACCTTC. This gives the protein CASSPEVIPNYGYTF.